These 30 T cell receptor beta chains came from one sample sequenced in a study of response to subunit inactivated influenza vaccine. One entry per CDR3 protein results from TCRdb running MiXCR on the RT-PCR reads. The table lists about 520,000 distinct CDR3 sequences, around 9.9% of them singletons. Specimen: PBMCs from blood, collected around seven weeks after vaccination. These receptors were collected from a man aged 45-65 years who received an inactivated influenza vaccine.

This clonotype has a handful of counts. V usage is TRBV7-2 and J usage is TRBJ2-5; 7 positions match TRBD2. Germline trimming cut 5 bases from V and 4 bases from J; bases unmatched to any gene: 4. The V gene's germline CDR1 is SGHTA and CDR2 FQGNSA. The CDR3 consists of 13 residues. The CDR3 loop is CASSHLAAETQYF. The CDR3 coding sequence is TGTGCCAGCAGCCACCTAGCGGCAGAGACCCAGTACTTC.

Only a few counts were recorded for this clonotype. The chain combines TRBV6-2 or TRBV6-3 with TRBJ1-1; perhaps TRBD1 as D (5 bases). The germline V and J ends were trimmed by 6 bases and 2 bases, with 16 bases remaining between them. The CDR3 runs 15 residues. CDR1 is MNHEY and CDR2 is SVGEGT in the germline V gene. CDR3 loop: CASSTIIGGNTEAFF. The CDR3 nucleotides are TGTGCCAGCAGCACGATCATCGGGGGAAACACTGAAGCTTTCTTT.

V is TRBV27 and J is TRBJ2-7; possibly TRBD2 for D (6 bases). With 0 bases removed from V and 4 bases from J, the gap between germline ends came to 13 bases. Germline V gene sequence: CDR1 MNHEY, CDR2 SMNVEV (reference sequence). The CDR3 is 15 residues long. Here the CDR3 reads CASSLSSGLRYEQYF. In DNA, the CDR3 is TGTGCCAGCAGTTTATCCTCGGGACTGAGGTACGAGCAGTACTTC.

This clonotype has more than one count but fewer than ten. The chain links TRBV7-6 to TRBJ1-1, with D perhaps matching TRBD1 (5 bases). Trimming removed 5 bases at V and 4 bases at J, with 11 bases between. The germline CDR1 and CDR2 sequences are SGHVS and FNYEAQ. The CDR3 contains 13 residues. As DNA, the CDR3 is TGTGCCAGCAGCACACTTGGGACCACTGAAGCTTTCTTT. This gives the protein CASSTLGTTEAFF.

This clonotype was observed a few times. The chain couples TRBV4-2 to TRBJ2-1, with D tentatively TRBD2 (6 bases). The V end was cut by 0 bases, the J end by 7 bases, with 16 bases between. The germline CDR1 and CDR2 sequences are LGHNA and YNFKEQ. CDR3 length equals 16 residues. The CDR3 nucleotides are TGTGCCAGCAGCCAAGAGCCAGGGTTGGGGGGTAATGAGCAGTTCTTC. It codes for CASSQEPGLGGNEQFF.

V gene TRBV2 combines with J gene TRBJ1-2, with unresolved D. The germline V gene has CDR1 SNHLY and CDR2 FYNNEI. V gave up 4 bases and J gave up 4 bases, with 13 bases separating them. CDR3 size: 14 residues. The CDR3 reads CASSGEGPPYGYTF. The DNA of the CDR3 is TGTGCCAGCAGTGGTGAGGGTCCGCCCTATGGCTACACCTTC.

This clonotype showed up just a few times. The chain is built from TRBV7-2 and TRBJ1-1, with TRBD1 matching 7 bases. The J segment lost 5 bases and the V segment lost 4 bases, leaving 7 bases of the junction unmatched. This CDR3 is built from 14 residues. Germline-derived CDR1 and CDR2 are SGHTA and FQGNSA. CDR3 in amino acids: CASSSPQGWTEAFF. The CDR3 region has the DNA TGTGCCAGCAGCTCCCCACAGGGGTGGACTGAAGCTTTCTTT. The whole variable domain, filled in from reference TRBV7-2 and TRBJ1-1, reads GAGVSQSPSNKVTEKGKDVELRCDPISGHTALYWYRQSLGQGLEFLIYFQGNSAPDKSGLPSDRFSAERTGGSVSTLTIQRTQQEDSAVYLCASSSPQGWTEAFFGQGTRLTVV.

The rearrangement joins TRBV5-1 to TRBJ1-1, with 7 bases fitting TRBD1. The ends lost 3 bases at V and 1 base at J; junction bases unmatched: 6. Per the germline V gene, CDR1 is SGHRS and CDR2 is YFSETQ. The CDR3 has 15 amino acids. CDR3 bases: TGCGCCAGCAGCTCCGCACAGGGGTGGAACACTGAAGCTTTCTTT. As protein: CASSSAQGWNTEAFF.

This clonotype was detected only a few times. The gene calls are TRBV20-1 and TRBJ2-7, with TRBD1 matching over 7 bases. The V and J ends lost 5 bases and 1 base, in that order; junction bases with no gene match: 8. The germline CDR1 and CDR2 sequences are DFQATT and SNEGSKA (reference sequence). The CDR3 spans 14 residues. CDR3 sequence reads: CSADRRDRSYEQYF. The CDR3 bases are TGCAGTGCTGACCGTCGGGACAGATCCTACGAGCAGTACTTC.

CDR3 protein: CSARDKGVRTEAFF. CDR3 sequence (DNA): TGCAGTGCTAGAGATAAGGGGGTAAGGACTGAAGCTTTCTTT. The chain combines TRBV20-1 with TRBJ1-1; D may be TRBD1 (6 bases). V was cut by 0 bases and J by 5 bases, with 13 bases left in between. This CDR3 has 14 residues. Per the germline V gene, CDR1 is DFQATT and CDR2 is SNEGSKA (reference sequence).

This clonotype was detected ten times or more. CDR3 sequence: CASSQERLADTQYF. The CDR3 DNA is TGCGCCAGCAGCCAAGAGCGACTAGCAGATACGCAGTATTTT. The chain combines TRBV4-1 with TRBJ2-3, with a weak D call TRBD2 (6 bases). Germline V gene data show CDR1 as MGHRA and CDR2 as YSYEKL. The CDR3 runs 14 residues. The V end lost 0 bases, the J end lost 4 bases, and 8 bases lay between the germline ends.

Only a few counts were recorded for this clonotype. V gene TRBV10-3 combines with J gene TRBJ2-5; tentative D call: TRBD2 (7 bases). The germline V and J ends were trimmed by 0 bases and 5 bases, with 13 bases remaining between them. Germline CDR1 and CDR2: ENHRY and SYGVKD. This CDR3 is 15 amino acids long. Written as DNA, the CDR3 is TGTGCCATCAGTGAGTCCGGCAGGGGAGGGGAGACCCAGTACTTC. Protein sequence: CAISESGRGGETQYF.

This clonotype was found once. This rearrangement joins TRBV12-5 to TRBJ2-1; 8 positions match TRBD2. CDR1 LGHNT and CDR2 FRNRAP come from the germline V gene. Trimming removed 6 bases from V and 3 bases from J; junction bases left unmatched: 7. The CDR3 loop spans 15 amino acids. CDR3 DNA: TGTGCTAGTGGGCAACGGGGGGGCAGCTACAATGAGCAGTTCTTC. This sequence encodes CASGQRGGSYNEQFF.

This clonotype has ten or more counts. The chain links TRBV11-2 to TRBJ2-3; D is tentatively TRBD1 or TRBD2 (5 bases each). The germline V and J ends were trimmed by 4 bases and 8 bases, with 13 bases remaining between them. The CDR3 has 13 residues. The germline V gene encodes CDR1 SGHAT and CDR2 FQNNGV. The CDR3 region is CASSSGWGSTQYF. The CDR3 DNA reads as TGTGCCAGCAGCTCAGGTTGGGGGAGTACGCAGTATTTT.

A few counts support this clonotype. J is TRBJ2-7 and V is TRBV14; D might be TRBD1 (6 bases). In germline, CDR1 is SGHDN, CDR2 FVKESK. V was shortened by 2 bases and J by 0 bases, with 11 bases between the two germline ends. This CDR3 spans 15 amino acids. CDR3 sequence: CASSQWQGTSYEQYF. DNA for the CDR3: TGTGCCAGCAGCCAATGGCAGGGGACCTCCTACGAGCAGTACTTC.

In this sample, this clonotype turned up a few times. The V gene is TRBV7-9, the J gene TRBJ2-3; D is perhaps TRBD2 (5 bases). This CDR3 comprises 17 residues. The V gene's germline CDR1 is SEHNR and CDR2 FQNEAQ (reference sequence). Trimming took off 1 base at V and 4 bases at J, with 18 bases between the two ends. The DNA for the CDR3 is TGTGCCAGCAGCTTAGGATCATTGGCGGGCTCCTCAGATACGCAGTATTTT. It is translated as CASSLGSLAGSSDTQYF.

This chain uses TRBV6-2 or TRBV6-3 with TRBJ2-7; D gene unclear. CDR1 and CDR2 from the germline V gene are MNHEY and SVGEGT. Trimming stripped 5 bases from V and 2 bases from J, with 7 bases between. The CDR3 has 12 amino acids. In DNA form, the CDR3 reads TGTGCCAGCAGTGTAATGCCCTACGAGCAGTACTTC. This gives the protein CASSVMPYEQYF.

This clonotype was recorded many times. The V gene is TRBV5-1, the J gene TRBJ1-4, with D possibly TRBD1 on 5 matching bases. V lost 4 bases and J lost 3, with 10 bases in between. CDR1 and CDR2 from the germline V gene are SGHRS and YFSETQ. CDR3 length: 14 residues. CDR3 sequence (DNA): TGCGCCAGCAGCGGGGGATCTGCTAATGAAAAACTGTTTTTT. This codes for CASSGGSANEKLFF.

The chain couples TRBV6-2 or TRBV6-3 to TRBJ2-5, with TRBD1 identical over 8 bases. The CDR3 runs 13 residues. V was pared by 6 bases and J by 6 bases, with 6 bases of the junction left unmatched. CDR1 and CDR2 from the germline V gene are MNHEY and SVGEGT. The CDR3 nucleotides read TGTGCCAGCAGCCCTACAGGGGGGAAGACCCAGTACTTC. It encodes CASSPTGGKTQYF.

The V gene is TRBV4-2, the J gene TRBJ2-7, with D uncertain. The CDR3 runs to 13 residues. Looked up from germline, CDR1 is LGHNA and CDR2 is YNFKEQ. The V end was cut by 0 bases, the J end by 3 bases, with 6 bases between. The DNA for the CDR3 is TGTGCCAGCAGCCAAGATGGAATCTACGAGCAGTACTTC. Translated, it gives CASSQDGIYEQYF.

The chain couples TRBV6-2 or TRBV6-3 to TRBJ2-2, with D possibly TRBD1 on 5 matching bases. V shed 5 bases and J shed 4 bases, with 14 bases lying between them. Germline V gives CDR1 MNHEY, CDR2 SVGEGT. The CDR3 contains 15 residues. The CDR3 sequence: CASSQGNLGTGELFF. In DNA form, the CDR3 reads TGTGCCAGCAGTCAGGGAAACTTGGGCACCGGGGAGCTGTTTTTT.

Comments on this clonotype: A much larger clonotype is one base distant, so this may be a read error. This chain connects TRBV6-2 or TRBV6-3 to TRBJ2-1, with a tentative D call TRBD2 (6 bases). CDR3 length equals 17 residues. V lost 0 bases, J lost 8 bases, and 20 bases lay in between. The germline CDR1 and CDR2 sequences are MNHEY and SVGEGT. CDR3 in amino acids: CASSYSKFGNGSHEQFF. CDR3 in DNA: TGTGCCAGCAGTTACTCGAAGTTTGGTAACGGGAGTCATGAGCAGTTCTTC.

The table lists this clonotype with a few counts. This chain connects TRBV4-1 to TRBJ2-5, with unresolved D. The germline V and J ends were trimmed by 2 bases and 5 bases, with 15 bases remaining between them. Germline lookup yields CDR1 MGHRA and CDR2 YSYEKL. This CDR3 contains 15 residues. CDR3 loop: CASSQQWSPTETQYF. As DNA, the CDR3 is TGCGCCAGCAGCCAACAATGGAGTCCCACGGAGACCCAGTACTTC.

This clonotype was seen only a few times. The CDR3 reads CSARVGGQEQYF. The CDR3, as DNA: TGCAGTGCTAGAGTTGGAGGGCAGGAGCAGTACTTC. This chain connects TRBV20-1 to TRBJ2-7; maybe TRBD2 (6 bases). This CDR3 is 12 amino acids long. The V end was cut by 1 base, the J end by 7 bases, with 11 bases between. Looked up from germline, CDR1 is DFQATT and CDR2 is SNEGSKA (reference sequence).

This clonotype has a handful of counts. The chain carries TRBV4-2 and TRBJ2-5; perhaps TRBD1 as D (5 bases). Between the trimmed V and J ends, which lost 4 bases and 5 bases, there was a span of 20 bases. The CDR3 consists of 16 residues. In germline, CDR1 is LGHNA, CDR2 YNFKEQ. The CDR3 bases are TGTGCCAGCAGCCCCAATGCTAAGGGCCCAGGGGAGACCCAGTACTTC. Amino acid sequence: CASSPNAKGPGETQYF.

The J gene is TRBJ2-1, the V gene TRBV5-1, with 8 bases that match TRBD1. This CDR3 is built from 14 residues. Germline CDR1 SGHRS, CDR2 YFSETQ. Trimming took 4 bases from V and 7 from J; bases not matched to a gene: 7. The CDR3 region has the DNA TGCGCCAGCAGCCACGACAGGGGAGGTAATGAGCAGTTCTTC. Translation: CASSHDRGGNEQFF. Based on the CDR3 plus reference TRBV5-1 and TRBJ2-1, the full variable domain is KAGVTQTPRYLIKTRGQQVTLSCSPISGHRSVSWYQQTPGQGLQFLFEYFSETQRNKGNFPGRFSGRQFSNSRSEMNVSTLELGDSALYLCASSHDRGGNEQFFGPGTRLTVL.

This clonotype was counted between two and nine times. The J gene is TRBJ2-3, the V gene TRBV20-1; 7 bases are a match to TRBD1. Germline assignment: CDR1 DFQATT and CDR2 SNEGSKA (reference sequence). The length of the CDR3 is 15 residues. V dropped 4 bases and J dropped 0; count of bases not matched to a gene: 7. The CDR3 coding sequence is TGCAGTGCTAAAGGACGACAGGGAAGCACAGATACGCAGTATTTT. This translates into CSAKGRQGSTDTQYF.

This clonotype has a count of ten or more. The genes are TRBV10-3 and TRBJ1-4, with a weak D call TRBD1 (5 bases). Trimming pared 8 bases from V and 8 bases from J, leaving 15 bases between. Germline CDR1 ENHRY, CDR2 SYGVKD. The CDR3 spans 13 residues. The CDR3 DNA is TGTGCCATCTCCCGGGACCCGGGCGAAAAACTGTTTTTT. This sequence encodes CAISRDPGEKLFF.

This clonotype was detected many times. The V call is TRBV5-1, the J call TRBJ1-4; 8 positions match TRBD1. Germline-derived CDR1 and CDR2 are SGHRS and YFSETQ. Trimming took 4 bases from V and 5 from J; bases not matched to a gene: 7. This CDR3 is built from 15 residues. The chain's CDR3 is CASSLGTGSNEKLFF. The CDR3 bases are TGCGCCAGCAGCCTCGGGACAGGATCGAATGAAAAACTGTTTTTT.

Only a few counts were recorded for this clonotype. The chain is built from TRBV28 and TRBJ1-5; D gene unclear. The germline V gene encodes CDR1 MDHEN and CDR2 SYDVKM. With 4 bases removed from V and 0 bases from J, the gap between germline ends came to 10 bases. The CDR3 is made up of 15 amino acids. The CDR3 nucleotides read TGTGCCAGCAGTTCGGCGCAAGATAGCAATCAGCCCCAGCATTTT. This gives the protein CASSSAQDSNQPQHF. Full variable domain (remainder filled in from reference TRBV28 and TRBJ1-5): DVKVTQSSRYLVKRTGEKVFLECVQDMDHENMFWYRQDPGLGLRLIYFSYDVKMKEKGDIPEGYSVSREKKERFSLILESASTNQTSMYLCASSSAQDSNQPQHFGDGTRLSIL.